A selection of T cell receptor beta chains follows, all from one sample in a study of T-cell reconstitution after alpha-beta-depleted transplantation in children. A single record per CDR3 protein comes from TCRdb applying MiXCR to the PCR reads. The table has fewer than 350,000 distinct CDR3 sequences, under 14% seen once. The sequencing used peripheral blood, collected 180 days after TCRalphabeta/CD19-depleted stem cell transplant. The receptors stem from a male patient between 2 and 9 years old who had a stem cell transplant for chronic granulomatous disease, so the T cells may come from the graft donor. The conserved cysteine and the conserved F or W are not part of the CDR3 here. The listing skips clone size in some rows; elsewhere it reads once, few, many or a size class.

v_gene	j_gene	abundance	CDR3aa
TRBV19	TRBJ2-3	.	ASTSGGNPTGADTQY
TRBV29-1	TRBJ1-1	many	SVDKGVIAGAEAF
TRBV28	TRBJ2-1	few	ASSNGGSYNEQF
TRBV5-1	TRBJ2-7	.	ASQDSHTYEQY
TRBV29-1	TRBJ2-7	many	SGQGSYEQY
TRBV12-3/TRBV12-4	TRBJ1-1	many	ASSLWGLRGTEAF
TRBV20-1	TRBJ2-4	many	SASMVRALKNIQY
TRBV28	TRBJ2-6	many	ACNPLGSGANVLT
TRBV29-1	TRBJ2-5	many	SVESISGRETQY
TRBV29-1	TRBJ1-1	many	SVARSGGITEAF
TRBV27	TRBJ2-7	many	ASSYTGSYEQY
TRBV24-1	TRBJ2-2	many	ATSDFAQQNTGELF
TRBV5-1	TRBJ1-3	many	ASSLGQAGNTIY
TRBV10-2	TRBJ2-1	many	ASSLAGGPDNEQF
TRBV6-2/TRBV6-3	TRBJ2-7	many	ASSMRYEQY
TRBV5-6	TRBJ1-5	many	ASSWNMGHDQPQH
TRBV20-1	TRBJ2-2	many	SATNPGPPTGELF
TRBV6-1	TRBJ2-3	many	ASNIGTGHTDTQY
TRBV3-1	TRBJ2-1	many	ASSRGTYNEQF
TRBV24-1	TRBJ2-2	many	ATSSSVNTGELF
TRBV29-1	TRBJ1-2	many	SVDSYGYT
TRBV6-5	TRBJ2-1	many	ASSQGSGLYEQF
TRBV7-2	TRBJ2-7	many	ASSIGTQGYEQY
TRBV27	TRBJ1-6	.	ASSRLGQPNSPLH
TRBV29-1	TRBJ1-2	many	SVLLGQGGYGYT
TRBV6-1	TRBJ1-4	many	ASRSGQGAREKLF
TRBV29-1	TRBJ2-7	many	SVDPRGGGYEQY
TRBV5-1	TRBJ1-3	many	ASTPTLSGNTIY
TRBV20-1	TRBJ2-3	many	SAPKVVRGYTDTQY
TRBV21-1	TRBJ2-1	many	ASSEKAGGAYNEQF
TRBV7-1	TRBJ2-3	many	ASTSRGQPGLAAQSVTDTQY
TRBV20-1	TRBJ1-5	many	SAGGQGHSNQPQH
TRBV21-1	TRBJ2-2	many	ASSLQTGAPNTGELF
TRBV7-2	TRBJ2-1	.	ARGFGLSRSYNEQF
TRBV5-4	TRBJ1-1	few	ASSPPTGENTEAF
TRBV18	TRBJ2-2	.	ASSPLAGNTGELF
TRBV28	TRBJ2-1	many	ASSPGSGGPYNEQF
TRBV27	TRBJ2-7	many	ARLWATGYYEQY
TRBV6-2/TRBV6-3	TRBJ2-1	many	ASSYDGVRGEQF
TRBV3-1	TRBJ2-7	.	ASSQEPGIYEQY
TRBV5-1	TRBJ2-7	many	ASSFTTGYEQY
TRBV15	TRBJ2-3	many	ATSERGFSDTQY
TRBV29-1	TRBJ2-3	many	SAVTSGRVTQY
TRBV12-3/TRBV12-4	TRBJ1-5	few	ASSPGIYNQPQH
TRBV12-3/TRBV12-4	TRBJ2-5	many	ASSLAGGGQETQY
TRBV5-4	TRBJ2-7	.	ASSSMGLAGGPMVQY
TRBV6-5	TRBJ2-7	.	ASSWGQGEQY
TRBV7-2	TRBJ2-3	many	ASSLAGWPVGPSTDTQY
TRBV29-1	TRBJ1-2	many	SVEGRGANYGYT
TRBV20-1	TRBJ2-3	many	SASRGAEY
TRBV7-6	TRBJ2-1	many	ASSQGEFKNEQF
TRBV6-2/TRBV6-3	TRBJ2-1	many	ASSRSGTGGSYNEQF
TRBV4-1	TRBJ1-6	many	ASSQGKQAYNSPLH
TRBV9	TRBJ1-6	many	ASSVGDRGPSPLH
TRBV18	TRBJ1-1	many	ASSPITLGPDTEAF
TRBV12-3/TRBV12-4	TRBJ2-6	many	ASSPQGQIISGANVLT